Listed here is a single TCR beta chain. Its antigen is unknown. Method: immunoSEQ multiplex PCR; TCRdb's copy keeps in-frame clones and lacks some. This table has 40,000 or so clones, roughly nine tenths appearing once. This sample stems from a study of lymphopenia after photon versus proton radiotherapy. CDR1 is SGHRS and CDR2 is YFSETQ in the germline V gene. Unmatched junction bases numbered 8, after V lost 2 bases and J lost 5 bases. The length of the CDR3 is 16 residues. Study findings and constraints: Photon-treated patients lost naive T cells and TCR diversity; proton-treated stayed stable.

Source: peripheral blood, taken from a patient treated with photon-based radiotherapy. This rearrangement joins TRBV5-1 to TRBJ2-5, with 11 bases that match TRBD1. This receptor was taken from a man between 60 and 75 years old with cholangiocarcinoma. This chain's CDR3 is CASSFGPWTGGETQYF. The CDR3 bases are TGCGCCAGCAGCTTTGGGCCCTGGACAGGGGGCGAGACCCAGTACTTC.